What follows are 20 T cell receptor beta chains derived from one specimen sequenced in a study of T cells expressing NK-cell markers. TCRdb re-called the 5' RACE reads, yielding one record per CDR3 amino acid sequence without DNA. The specimen's table records 150,000 to 180,000 distinct CDR3 sequences. The sample taken for sequencing was blood T cells: a sorted CD56 or NKG2C T cell subset, CD4+ or CD8+ T cells, or bulk PBMC T cells (not recorded which). The receptors come from a woman aged 45 to 65 in good health.

The genes are TRBV6-5 and TRBJ2-7; TCRdb returns TRBD2, unconfirmable since there is no DNA. The CDR3 sequence is 11 residues long. CDR1 and CDR2 from the germline V gene are MNHEY and SVGAGI. This chain's CDR3 is CASSSGKEQYF.

The J gene is TRBJ1-2, the V gene TRBV7-9; without DNA, the TCRdb call of TRBD1 cannot be checked. Germline assignment: CDR1 SEHNR and CDR2 FQNEAQ (reference sequence). CDR3 length: 14 residues. The CDR3: CASSLAGAAYGYTF.

V is TRBV7-9 and J is TRBJ2-1; TCRdb proposes TRBD2, but this gene call is untestable without DNA. CDR1 is SEHNR, CDR2 FQNEAQ, per germline (reference sequence). The CDR3 has 17 amino acids. The CDR3 protein is CASSPLEGGTSYNEQFF.

The chain uses TRBV9 and TRBJ2-7; the TRBD2 assignment by TCRdb is unverifiable without DNA. The CDR3 totals 15 residues. CDR1 is SGDLS and CDR2 is YYNGEE in the germline V gene. The CDR3 reads CASSASIGTAREQYF.

The J gene is TRBJ2-1, the V gene TRBV24-1. The CDR3 runs 15 residues. In germline, CDR1 is KGHDR, CDR2 SFDVKD. CDR3 amino acids: CATSDYESSYNEQFF.

The chain uses TRBV7-3 and TRBJ2-3; the D call from TCRdb, TRBD2, cannot be confirmed without DNA. From germline, CDR1 is SGHTA and CDR2 FQGTGA. The CDR3 spans 15 residues. CDR3 in amino acids: CASSLTSGRPDTQYF.

The chain recombines TRBV6-5 with TRBJ2-1; without DNA, the TCRdb call of TRBD1 cannot be checked. This CDR3 region has 14 residues. Germline CDR1 and CDR2: MNHEY and SVGAGI. The CDR3 here is CASSSGGVLNEQFF.

V and J are TRBV12-3 or TRBV12-4 and TRBJ2-7; TCRdb's D gene call, TRBD2, goes unchecked for lack of DNA. The CDR3 length is 14 residues. The CDR3: CASTPTSGNYEQYF.

The chain is built from TRBV3-1 and TRBJ2-3. The CDR3 extends over 11 amino acids. Germline lookup yields CDR1 LGHDT and CDR2 YNNKEL (reference sequence). The CDR3 protein is CASMDRGTQYF.

V usage is TRBV5-1 and J usage is TRBJ2-4. Germline V lookup: CDR1 SGHRS, CDR2 YFSETQ. The CDR3 is made up of 12 amino acids. CDR3 in amino acids: CASSLAGNIQYF.

The V call is TRBV7-6, the J call TRBJ2-5. CDR1 is SGHVS, CDR2 FNYEAQ, per germline. This CDR3 contains 14 residues. The CDR3 sequence is CASSAENRVETQYF.

The rearrangement uses TRBV5-1 and TRBJ2-5; TCRdb picks TRBD1, but there is no DNA to check that call. Germline CDR1 is SGHRS and CDR2 is YFSETQ. This CDR3 has 13 amino acids. The CDR3 protein is CASSYPTEETQYF.

This chain uses TRBV11-3 with TRBJ1-1. CDR1 SGHNT and CDR2 YENEEA come from the germline V gene. The CDR3 has 14 residues. CDR3 region: CASSLESSSTGAFF.

The V gene is TRBV15, the J gene TRBJ2-7; the D call of TRBD2 rests on TCRdb alone, since no DNA is present to check it. Germline V lookup: CDR1 LNHNV, CDR2 YYDKDF (reference sequence). There are 14 residues in the CDR3. This CDR3 reads CATSQTSGNYEQYF.

The V gene is TRBV5-1, the J gene TRBJ1-1; TCRdb calls TRBD1, which cannot be checked without DNA. CDR1 and CDR2 from the germline V gene are SGHRS and YFSETQ. This CDR3 has 13 residues. CDR3 amino acids: CASSFELQGEAFF.

V usage is TRBV2 and J usage is TRBJ2-7; the TCRdb call, TRBD2, lacks DNA for checking. Germline V CDR1 and CDR2: SNHLY, FYNNEI. The CDR3 totals 13 residues. The CDR3 protein is CASRGTPSYEQYF.

The chain joins TRBV11-2 to TRBJ1-1; as DNA is missing, the TRBD1 call by TCRdb cannot be tested. The CDR3 has 13 residues. In germline, CDR1 is SGHAT, CDR2 FQNNGV. The CDR3 is CASPGRGRTEAFF.

The CDR3 loop reads CASSQSGPMQPQHF. The chain links TRBV4-1 to TRBJ1-5. The V gene's germline CDR1 is MGHRA and CDR2 YSYEKL. The CDR3 has 14 residues.

The chain employs TRBV5-1 and TRBJ2-3. Germline CDR1 SGHRS, CDR2 YFSETQ. The CDR3 loop spans 14 amino acids. The CDR3 reads CASSARTSTDTQYF.

The chain has TRBV6-4 and TRBJ2-2. The germline V gene has CDR1 MRHNA and CDR2 SNTAGT. This CDR3 comprises 14 residues. CDR3 in amino acids: CASSETEGGELFFF.